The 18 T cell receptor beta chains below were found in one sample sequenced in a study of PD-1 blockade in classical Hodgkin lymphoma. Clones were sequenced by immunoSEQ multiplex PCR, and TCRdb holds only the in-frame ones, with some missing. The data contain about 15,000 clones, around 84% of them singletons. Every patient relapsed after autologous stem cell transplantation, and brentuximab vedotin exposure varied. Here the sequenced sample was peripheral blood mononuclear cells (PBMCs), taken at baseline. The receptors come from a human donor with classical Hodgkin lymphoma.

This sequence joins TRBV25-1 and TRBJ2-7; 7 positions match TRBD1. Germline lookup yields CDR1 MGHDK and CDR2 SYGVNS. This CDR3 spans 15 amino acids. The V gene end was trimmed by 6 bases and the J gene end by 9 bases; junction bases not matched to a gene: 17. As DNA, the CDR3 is TGTGCCAGCAGCTATTACCATCCGGCAGGGGGAGTGCAGTACTTC. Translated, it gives CASSYYHPAGGVQYF.

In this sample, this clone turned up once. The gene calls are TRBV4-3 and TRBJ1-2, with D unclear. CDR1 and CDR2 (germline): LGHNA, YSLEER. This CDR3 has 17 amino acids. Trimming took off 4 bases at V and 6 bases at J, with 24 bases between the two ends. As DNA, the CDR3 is TGCGCCAGCAGCCCGTTCAAGTTTACAGACGGGTGGAATGGCTACACCTTC. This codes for CASSPFKFTDGWNGYTF.

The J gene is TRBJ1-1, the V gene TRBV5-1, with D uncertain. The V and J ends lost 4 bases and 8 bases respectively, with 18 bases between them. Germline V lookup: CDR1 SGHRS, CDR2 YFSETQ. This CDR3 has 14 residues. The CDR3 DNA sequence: TGCGCCAGCAGCAACGGACCGGTCGGTCTCGAAGCTTTCTTT. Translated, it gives CASSNGPVGLEAFF.

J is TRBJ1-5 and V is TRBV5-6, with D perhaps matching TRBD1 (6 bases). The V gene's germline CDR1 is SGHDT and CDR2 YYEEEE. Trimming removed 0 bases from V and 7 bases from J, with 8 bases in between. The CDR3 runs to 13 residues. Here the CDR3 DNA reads TGTGCCAGCAGCTTGGACAGGGAGCAGCCCCAGCATTTT. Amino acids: CASSLDREQPQHF. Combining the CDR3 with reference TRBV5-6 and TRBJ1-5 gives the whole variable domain DAGVTQSPTHLIKTRGQQVTLRCSPKSGHDTVSWYQQALGQGPQFIFQYYEEEERQRGNFPDRFSGHQFPNYSSELNVNALLLGDSALYLCASSLDREQPQHFGDGTRLSIL.

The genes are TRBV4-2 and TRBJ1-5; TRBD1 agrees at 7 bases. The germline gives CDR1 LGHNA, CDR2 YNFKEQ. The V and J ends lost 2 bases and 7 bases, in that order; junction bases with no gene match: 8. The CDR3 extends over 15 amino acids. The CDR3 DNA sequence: TGTGCCAGCAGCCAATCGAGCGGGGGACAGCAGCCCCAGCATTTT. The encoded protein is CASSQSSGGQQPQHF.

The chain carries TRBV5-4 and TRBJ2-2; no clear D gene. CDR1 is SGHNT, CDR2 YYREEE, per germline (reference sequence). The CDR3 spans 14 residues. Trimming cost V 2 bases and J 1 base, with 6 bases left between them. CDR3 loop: CASSLWENTGELFF. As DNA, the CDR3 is TGTGCCAGCAGCTTATGGGAGAACACCGGGGAGCTGTTTTTT.

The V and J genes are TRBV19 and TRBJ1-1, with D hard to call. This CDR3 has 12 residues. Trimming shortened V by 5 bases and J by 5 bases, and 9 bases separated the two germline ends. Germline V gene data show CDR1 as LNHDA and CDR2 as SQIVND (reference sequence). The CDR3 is CASSPGETEAFF. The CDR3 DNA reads TGTGCCAGTAGTCCTGGGGAGACTGAAGCTTTCTTT.

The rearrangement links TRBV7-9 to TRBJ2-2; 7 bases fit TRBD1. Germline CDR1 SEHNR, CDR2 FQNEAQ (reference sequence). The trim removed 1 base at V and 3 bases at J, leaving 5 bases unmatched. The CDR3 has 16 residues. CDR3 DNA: TGTGCCAGCAGCTTAGGGGCGACAGGGTACACCGGGGAGCTGTTTTTT. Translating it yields CASSLGATGYTGELFF. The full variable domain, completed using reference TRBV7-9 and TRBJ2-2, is DTGVSQNPRHKITKRGQNVTFRCDPISEHNRLYWYRQTLGQGPEFLTYFQNEAQLEKSRLLSDRFSAERPKGSFSTLEIQRTEQGDSAMYLCASSLGATGYTGELFFGEGSRLTVL.

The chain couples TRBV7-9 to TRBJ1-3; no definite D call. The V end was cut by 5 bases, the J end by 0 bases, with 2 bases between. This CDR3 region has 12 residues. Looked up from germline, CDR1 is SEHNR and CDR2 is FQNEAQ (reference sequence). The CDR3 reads CASSPSGNTIYF. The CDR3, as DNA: TGTGCCAGCAGCCCCTCTGGAAACACCATATATTTT.

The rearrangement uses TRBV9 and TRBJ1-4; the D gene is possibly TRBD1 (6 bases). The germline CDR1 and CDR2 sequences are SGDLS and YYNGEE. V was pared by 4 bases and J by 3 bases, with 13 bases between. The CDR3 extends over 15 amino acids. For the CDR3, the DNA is TGTGCCAGCAGCTTAAGCGGACAGCCTAATGAAAAACTGTTTTTT. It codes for CASSLSGQPNEKLFF.

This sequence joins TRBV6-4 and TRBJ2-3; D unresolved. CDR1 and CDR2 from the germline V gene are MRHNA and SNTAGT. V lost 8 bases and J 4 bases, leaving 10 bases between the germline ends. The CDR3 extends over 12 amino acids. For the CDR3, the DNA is TGTGCCAGCGACCTCCCTCCAGATACGCAGTATTTT. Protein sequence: CASDLPPDTQYF.

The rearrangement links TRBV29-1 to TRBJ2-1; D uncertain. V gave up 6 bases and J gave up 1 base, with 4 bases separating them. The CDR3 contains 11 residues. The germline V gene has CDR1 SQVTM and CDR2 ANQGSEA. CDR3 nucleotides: TGCAGCGTCGGTTCCTACAATGAGCAGTTCTTC. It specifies CSVGSYNEQFF.

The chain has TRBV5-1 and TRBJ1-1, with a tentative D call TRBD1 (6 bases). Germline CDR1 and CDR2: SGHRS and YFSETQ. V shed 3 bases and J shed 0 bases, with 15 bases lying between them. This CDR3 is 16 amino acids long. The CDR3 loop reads CASSYGQSLMNTEAFF. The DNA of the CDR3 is TGCGCCAGCAGCTATGGACAGTCCTTGATGAACACTGAAGCTTTCTTT.

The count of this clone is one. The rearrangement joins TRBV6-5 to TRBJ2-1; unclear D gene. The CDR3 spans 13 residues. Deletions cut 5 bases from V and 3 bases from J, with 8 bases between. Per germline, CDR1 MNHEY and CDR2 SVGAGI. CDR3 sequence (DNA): TGTGCCAGCAGTGCCCTAGACTACAATGAGCAGTTCTTC. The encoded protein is CASSALDYNEQFF.

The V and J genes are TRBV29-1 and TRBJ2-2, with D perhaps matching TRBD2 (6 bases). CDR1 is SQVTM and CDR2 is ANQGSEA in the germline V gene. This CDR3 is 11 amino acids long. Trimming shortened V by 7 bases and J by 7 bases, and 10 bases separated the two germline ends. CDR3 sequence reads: CSAGLVGELFF. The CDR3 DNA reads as TGCAGCGCGGGACTGGTCGGGGAGCTGTTTTTT.

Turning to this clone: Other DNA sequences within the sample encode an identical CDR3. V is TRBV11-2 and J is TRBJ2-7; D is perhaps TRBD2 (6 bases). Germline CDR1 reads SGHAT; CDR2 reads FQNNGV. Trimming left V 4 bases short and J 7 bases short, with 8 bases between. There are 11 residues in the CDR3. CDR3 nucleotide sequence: TGTGCCAGCAGCTATGGAGGGGAGCAGTACTTC. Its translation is CASSYGGEQYF.

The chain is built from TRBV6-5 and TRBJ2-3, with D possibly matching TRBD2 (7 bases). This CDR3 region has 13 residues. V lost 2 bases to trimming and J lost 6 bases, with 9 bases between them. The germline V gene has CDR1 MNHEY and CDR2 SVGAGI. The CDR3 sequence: CASSYGRGDTQYF. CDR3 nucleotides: TGTGCCAGCAGTTACGGGAGGGGGGATACGCAGTATTTT.

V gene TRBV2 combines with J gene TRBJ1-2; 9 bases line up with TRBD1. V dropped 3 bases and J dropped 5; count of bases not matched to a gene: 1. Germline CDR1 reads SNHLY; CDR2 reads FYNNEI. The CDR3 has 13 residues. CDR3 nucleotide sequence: TGTGCCAGCAGTGATGACAGGGGGTATGGCTACACCTTC. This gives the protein CASSDDRGYGYTF.